The rows below give T cell receptor beta chains drawn from one sample of a study of lymphopenia after photon versus proton radiotherapy. Data came from immunoSEQ multiplex PCR; TCRdb stores just in-frame clones and leaves some out. The sample holds tens of thousands of clones; more than 75% are singletons and the top ten take approximately 2.6%. The starting material was peripheral blood, obtained from a patient treated with photon-based radiotherapy. These receptors came from a woman aged 70 to 79 with pancreatic cancer. The CDR3 runs from the conserved cysteine through the conserved F or W. A D gene is named only where the DNA matches it firmly.

>TRBV7-9|TRBD2
CASSRLLISGRALGETQYF
>TRBV7-8|NA
CASSLGWETQYF
>TRBV4-1|NA
CASSQGWQALYEQYF
>TRBV5-1|NA
CASSSLAQSYNEQFF
>TRBV18|TRBD1
CASSPTGVNTEAFF
>TRBV13|NA
CASSLGRQGNTEAFF
>TRBV7-2|NA
CASSLGDGDTQYF
>TRBV5-6|NA
CASSLRGNQPQHF
>TRBV4-3|NA
CASSPPGGSSEQFF
>TRBV6-5|TRBD1
CASSKSGGEGYTF
>TRBV27|NA
CASSRGVRGDDEQYF
>TRBV28|TRBD1
CASSSGQGGTYEQYF
>TRBV19|TRBD1
CASSPGTGRSGELFF
>TRBV7-7|NA
CASSFGSQETQYF
>TRBV5-6|TRBD1
CASSLAGTGGFQPQHF
>TRBV27|NA
CASSPSTGNQPQHF
>TRBV30|NA
CAWSQGLGQPQHF
>TRBV30|NA
CAWGGRGNQPQHF
>TRBV9|NA
CASSGIATVYNEQFF
>TRBV7-9|TRBD1
CASSLKDRVGEQYF
>TRBV9|NA
CASSEDATGQPQHF
>TRBV6-1|NA
CASSESTDTQYF
>TRBV6-1|NA
CASSEAAGRETQYF
>TRBV11-3|NA
CASSWGGRTDTQYF
>TRBV28|NA
CASLRGGDQPQHF
>TRBV10-3|NA
CAISDQVGGYNEQFF
>TRBV28|NA
CATLMGGSTDTQYF
>TRBV5-1|NA
CASSLVGTQAQETQYF
>TRBV10-3|NA
CASRNTGELFF
>TRBV5-1|TRBD2
CASSLGLAGPYNEQFF
>TRBV25-1|TRBD2
CASSELSGSFNEQFF
>TRBV4-3|NA
CASSQDQGYEQYF
>TRBV25-1|TRBD2
CASSESIGLAGADTQYF
>TRBV7-9|NA
CASSLPGEETQYF
>TRBV10-3|TRBD2
CAISSRLGLAEVANNEQFF
>TRBV29-1|NA
CSVVRDTDTQYF
>TRBV18|NA
CASSPPGPAMGTQYF
>TRBV7-9|TRBD2
CASSLSGLDYNEQFF
>TRBV18|NA
CASSPYVNEKLFF